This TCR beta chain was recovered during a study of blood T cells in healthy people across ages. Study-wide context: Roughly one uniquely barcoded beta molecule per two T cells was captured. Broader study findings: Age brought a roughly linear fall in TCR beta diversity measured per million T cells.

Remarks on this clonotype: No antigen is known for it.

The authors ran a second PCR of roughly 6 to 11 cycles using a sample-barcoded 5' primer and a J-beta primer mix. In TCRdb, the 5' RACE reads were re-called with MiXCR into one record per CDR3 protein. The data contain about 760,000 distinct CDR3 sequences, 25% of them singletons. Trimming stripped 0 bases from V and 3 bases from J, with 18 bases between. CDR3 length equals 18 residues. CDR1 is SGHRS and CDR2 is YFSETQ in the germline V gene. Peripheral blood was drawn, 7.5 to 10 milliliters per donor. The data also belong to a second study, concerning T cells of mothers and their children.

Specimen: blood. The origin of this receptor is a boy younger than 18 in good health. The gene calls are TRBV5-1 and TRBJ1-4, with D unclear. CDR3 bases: TGCGCCAGCAGCTTGGGGGCAGGAGTAAGTTCGGCTAATGAAAAACTGTTTTTT. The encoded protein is CASSLGAGVSSANEKLFF.